The 14 T cell receptor beta chains below were found in one sample sequenced in a study of technical replicates of blood from a few donors. Profiled with immunoSEQ multiplex PCR; TCRdb holds only in-frame clones, not every one. The table has roughly 87,000 clones, 90% to 95% seen once. The material sequenced was T cells isolated from PBMCs. These receptors were obtained from a human donor in good health.

The gene calls are TRBV19 and TRBJ1-6, with no clear D. The germline V gene encodes CDR1 LNHDA and CDR2 SQIVND (reference sequence). CDR3 length: 15 residues. Trimming removed 5 bases from V and 0 bases from J, with 8 bases in between. CDR3 protein: CASSSGSSYNSPLHF. In DNA form, the CDR3 reads TGTGCCAGTAGTTCGGGAAGCTCCTATAATTCACCCCTCCACTTT.

The chain carries TRBV28 and TRBJ1-5; D might be TRBD1 (5 bases). Germline values: CDR1 MDHEN, CDR2 SYDVKM. This CDR3 is 21 amino acids long. Deletions cut 4 bases from V and 2 bases from J, with 30 bases between. CDR3 amino acids: CASSSVSWDFEAHDGNQPQHF. DNA for the CDR3: TGTGCCAGCAGTTCCGTCTCTTGGGACTTCGAGGCTCATGACGGCAATCAGCCCCAGCATTTT.

The CDR3 DNA reads as TGTGCCAGCAGTTCAGGGCACTATAGCAATCAGCCCCAGCATTTT. Residues: CASSSGHYSNQPQHF. The rearrangement links TRBV6-5 to TRBJ1-5; D possibly corresponds to TRBD1 (5 bases). V was shortened by 4 bases and J by 0 bases, with 10 bases between the two germline ends. The germline gives CDR1 MNHEY, CDR2 SVGAGI. The CDR3 spans 15 residues.

J is TRBJ2-1 and V is TRBV7-9; 10 bases fit TRBD2. Germline assignment: CDR1 SEHNR and CDR2 FQNEAQ (reference sequence). The V gene end was trimmed by 4 bases and the J gene end by 7 bases; junction bases not matched to a gene: 7. The CDR3 totals 15 residues. CDR3 bases: TGTGCCAGCAGCTGGCTAGCGGGAGATGGTAATGAGCAGTTCTTC. Translating gives CASSWLAGDGNEQFF.

The chain is built from TRBV19 and TRBJ1-5, with D perhaps TRBD1 (5 bases). V gave up 6 bases and J gave up 4 bases, with 28 bases separating them. The CDR3 extends over 19 amino acids. Per the germline V gene, CDR1 is LNHDA and CDR2 is SQIVND (reference sequence). The CDR3 nucleotides read TGTGCCAGTAGCTACTGGAGTACCCGCCTCTGGGGGGAAAATCAGCCCCAGCATTTT. This translates into CASSYWSTRLWGENQPQHF.

This chain's CDR3 is CASSVSNRVYNSPLHF. The CDR3 DNA is TGTGCCAGCAGTGTGTCAAACAGGGTCTATAATTCACCCCTCCACTTT. J is TRBJ1-6 and V is TRBV28; D might be TRBD1 (6 bases). Germline lookup yields CDR1 MDHEN and CDR2 SYDVKM. The CDR3 totals 16 residues. V lost 5 bases and J 3 bases, leaving 14 bases between the germline ends.

V usage is TRBV5-4 and J usage is TRBJ1-2; unclear D gene. The length of the CDR3 is 12 residues. V was clipped by 0 bases and J by 6 bases, with 6 bases between them. Germline values: CDR1 SGHNT, CDR2 YYREEE (reference sequence). The CDR3 here is CASSLDGHGYTF. CDR3 DNA: TGTGCCAGCAGCTTGGACGGTCATGGCTACACCTTC. The whole variable domain, remainder taken from reference TRBV5-4 and TRBJ1-2, is ETGVTQSPTHLIKTRGQQVTLRCSSQSGHNTVSWYQQALGQGPQFIFQYYREEENGRGNFPPRFSGLQFPNYSSELNVNALELDDSALYLCASSLDGHGYTFGSGTRLTVV.

This chain connects TRBV7-6 to TRBJ2-1, with TRBD2 identical over 8 bases. The CDR3 sequence is 15 residues long. Germline lookup yields CDR1 SGHVS and CDR2 FNYEAQ. J was trimmed by 6 bases and V by 0 bases; bases with no gene match: 4. CDR3 in amino acids: CASSLAYRGGNEQFF. The CDR3 DNA is TGTGCCAGCAGCTTAGCGTACCGGGGGGGCAATGAGCAGTTCTTC.

V gene TRBV11-3 combines with J gene TRBJ2-3; D possibly corresponds to TRBD2 (6 bases). This CDR3 is 15 amino acids long. The V and J ends lost 4 bases and 3 bases respectively, with 14 bases between them. Germline CDR1 SGHNT, CDR2 YENEEA. In nucleotides, the CDR3 is TGTGCCAGCAGCTCGCCGGGGGAGAGAACAGATACGCAGTATTTT. Translation: CASSSPGERTDTQYF.

J is TRBJ2-2 and V is TRBV5-1, with D tentatively TRBD2 (6 bases). CDR1 SGHRS and CDR2 YFSETQ come from the germline V gene. V was clipped by 1 base and J by 0 bases, with 19 bases between them. The CDR3 sequence is 19 residues long. CDR3 bases: TGCGCCAGCAGCTTGAGGGCGTTCTCCGGGACTTCGAACACCGGGGAGCTGTTTTTT. Amino acid sequence: CASSLRAFSGTSNTGELFF. The full variable domain, its missing parts supplied by reference TRBV5-1 and TRBJ2-2, is KAGVTQTPRYLIKTRGQQVTLSCSPISGHRSVSWYQQTPGQGLQFLFEYFSETQRNKGNFPGRFSGRQFSNSRSEMNVSTLELGDSALYLCASSLRAFSGTSNTGELFFGEGSRLTVL.

The rearrangement uses TRBV5-1 and TRBJ2-1; 8 bases match TRBD1. The trim removed 4 bases at V and 5 bases at J, leaving 2 bases unmatched. Germline V gene data show CDR1 as SGHRS and CDR2 as YFSETQ. The CDR3 loop spans 13 amino acids. The CDR3 here is CASSQDRDNEQFF. In DNA form, the CDR3 reads TGCGCCAGCAGCCAGGACAGGGACAATGAGCAGTTCTTC.

The J gene is TRBJ2-7, the V gene TRBV5-1, with TRBD2 matching 16 bases. Germline loops: CDR1 SGHRS, CDR2 YFSETQ. This CDR3 region has 14 residues. The trim removed 9 bases at V and 11 bases at J, leaving 11 bases unmatched. The CDR3 sequence: CATLKGLAGGPKYF. DNA of the CDR3: TGCGCCACTTTAAAGGGACTAGCGGGAGGGCCAAAGTACTTC.

In this sample, this clone turned up a few times. This chain joins TRBV4-1 and TRBJ1-5; a weak D match, TRBD1 (5 bases). The germline V and J ends were trimmed by 0 bases and 4 bases, with 13 bases remaining between them. This CDR3 has 16 amino acids. Germline CDR1 reads MGHRA; CDR2 reads YSYEKL. DNA of the CDR3: TGCGCCAGCAGCCAAGACTCAGGGCTCGGGAATCAGCCCCAGCATTTT. It translates to CASSQDSGLGNQPQHF.

The rearrangement joins TRBV25-1 to TRBJ1-4, with 8 positions matching TRBD1. The ends lost 3 bases at V and 10 bases at J; junction bases unmatched: 13. This CDR3 contains 16 residues. The germline CDR1 and CDR2 sequences are MGHDK and SYGVNS. The CDR3 nucleotides are TGTGCCAGCAGTGATTCGGACAGGGCCCTTCTCGGAAAACTGTTTTTT. Translating gives CASSDSDRALLGKLFF.